The source of this TCR beta chain is a study of early T cells in non-severe SARS-CoV-2 infection. This clonotype showed up just a few times. Trimming removed 0 bases at V and 1 base at J, with 3 bases between. Germline V gene data show CDR1 as ENHRY and CDR2 as SYGVKD. The CDR3 spans 13 residues. TCRdb analysed the 5' RACE reads with MiXCR anew, one entry per CDR3 protein. The sample holds 87,000 or so distinct CDR3 sequences, 14% seen once. V gene TRBV10-3 combines with J gene TRBJ1-1; D unclear. The sample comprised whole blood. The TCR sequence derives from an adult who was a healthcare worker with PCR-confirmed SARS-CoV-2 infection or an uninfected control (not recorded which). The CDR3 spells CAISESGNTEAFF. The DNA for the CDR3 is TGTGCCATCAGTGAGTCGGGGAACACTGAAGCTTTCTTT.